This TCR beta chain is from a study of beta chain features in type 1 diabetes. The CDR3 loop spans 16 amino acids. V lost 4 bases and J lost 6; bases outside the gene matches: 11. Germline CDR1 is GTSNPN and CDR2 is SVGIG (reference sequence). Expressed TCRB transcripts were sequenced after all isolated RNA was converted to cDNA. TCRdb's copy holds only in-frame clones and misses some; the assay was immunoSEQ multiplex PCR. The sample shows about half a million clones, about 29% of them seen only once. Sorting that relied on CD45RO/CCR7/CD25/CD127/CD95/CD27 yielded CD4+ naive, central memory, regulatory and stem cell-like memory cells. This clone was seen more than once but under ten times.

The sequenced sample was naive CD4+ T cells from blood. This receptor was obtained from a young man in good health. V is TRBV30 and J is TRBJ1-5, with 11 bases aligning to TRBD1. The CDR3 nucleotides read TGTGCCTGGACCGTACGGGACAGGGGGGGAGGTCAGCCCCAGCATTTT. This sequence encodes CAWTVRDRGGGQPQHF.